This T cell receptor (beta chain) came from a study of cytomegalovirus exposure and HLA in healthy donors. Study observations and caveats: Subsequent analysis of the 120 or so validation repertoires found a tendency for first-cohort TCR clusters to co-occur.

The CDR3 extends over 16 amino acids. CDR1 is MGHDK, CDR2 SYGVNS, per germline. The V gene end was trimmed by 6 bases and the J gene end by 2 bases; junction bases not matched to a gene: 9. The repertoire was sequenced with immunoSEQ multiplex PCR; TCRdb's copy has only in-frame clones and lacks some. The sample gives about 220,000 clones, around nine tenths of which show up once; around 3% is in the top ten. In the case of this clone: Its target is not known.

The sample consisted of PBMCs. This TCR came from a woman between 18 and 30 years old in good health and CMV-seronegative. This sequence joins TRBV25-1 and TRBJ2-2; 7 bases agree with TRBD1. The CDR3 bases are TGTGCCAGCAGCGGAAGGGGGCGTCGTAACACCGGGGAGCTGTTTTTT. As protein: CASSGRGRRNTGELFF.